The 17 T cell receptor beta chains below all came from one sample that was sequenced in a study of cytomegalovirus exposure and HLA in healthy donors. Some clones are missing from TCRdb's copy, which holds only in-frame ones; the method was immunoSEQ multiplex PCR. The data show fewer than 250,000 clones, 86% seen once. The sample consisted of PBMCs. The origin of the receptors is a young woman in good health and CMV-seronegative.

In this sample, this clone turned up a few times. CDR3 residues: CASSVAGGADYGYTF. The DNA for the CDR3 is TGTGCCAGCAGTGTGGCAGGGGGCGCTGACTATGGCTACACCTTC. This chain links TRBV6-1 with TRBJ1-2, with 8 bases lining up with TRBD1. The CDR3 length is 15 residues. Trimming cost V 4 bases and J 3 bases; bases outside gene matches: 7. Looked up from germline, CDR1 is MNHNS and CDR2 is SASEGT.

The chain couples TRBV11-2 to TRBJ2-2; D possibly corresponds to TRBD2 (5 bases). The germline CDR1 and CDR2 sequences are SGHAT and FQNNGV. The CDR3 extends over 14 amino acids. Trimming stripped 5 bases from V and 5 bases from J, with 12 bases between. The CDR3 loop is CASSQTGITGELFF. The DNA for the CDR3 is TGTGCCAGCAGCCAAACCGGGATTACCGGGGAGCTGTTTTTT.

CDR3 sequence (DNA): TGTGCCACCAGCAGAGTTCTGACACCGGCCAACGTCCTGACTTTC. This sequence encodes CATSRVLTPANVLTF. The chain couples TRBV15 to TRBJ2-6, with D hard to call. V was cut by 1 base and J by 6 bases, with 10 bases left in between. This CDR3 is built from 15 residues. Germline V gene data show CDR1 as LNHNV and CDR2 as YYDKDF (reference sequence).

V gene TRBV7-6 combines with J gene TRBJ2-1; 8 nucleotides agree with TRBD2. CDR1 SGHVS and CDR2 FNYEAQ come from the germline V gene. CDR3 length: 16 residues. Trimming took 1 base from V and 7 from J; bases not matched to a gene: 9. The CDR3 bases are TGTGCCAGCAGCTTAGACGGGGGGGCGACTTTGAATGAGCAGTTCTTC. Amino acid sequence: CASSLDGGATLNEQFF.

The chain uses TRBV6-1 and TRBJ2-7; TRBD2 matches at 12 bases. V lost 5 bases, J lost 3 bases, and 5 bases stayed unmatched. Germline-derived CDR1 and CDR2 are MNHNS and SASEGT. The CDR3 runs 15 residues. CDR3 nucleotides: TGTGCCAGCAGTACTATGACTAGCGGGGGCTACGAGCAGTACTTC. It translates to CASSTMTSGGYEQYF.

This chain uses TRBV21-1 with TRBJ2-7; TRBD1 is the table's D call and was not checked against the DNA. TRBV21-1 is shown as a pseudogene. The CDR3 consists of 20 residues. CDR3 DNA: TGTGCCAGCAGCAATGCCGACAGGTCCGAACCAAACGCCCCCTCCTACGAGCAGTACTTC. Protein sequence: CASSNADRSEPNAPSYEQYF.

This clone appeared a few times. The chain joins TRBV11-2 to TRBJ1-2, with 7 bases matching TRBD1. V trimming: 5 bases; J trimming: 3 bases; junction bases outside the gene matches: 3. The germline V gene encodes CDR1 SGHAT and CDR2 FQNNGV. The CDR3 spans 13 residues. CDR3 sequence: CASSPDRDYGYTF. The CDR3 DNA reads TGTGCCAGCAGCCCAGACAGGGACTATGGCTACACCTTC. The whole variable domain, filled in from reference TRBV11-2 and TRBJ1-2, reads EAGVAQSPRYKIIEKRQSVAFWCNPISGHATLYWYQQILGQGPKLLIQFQNNGVVDDSQLPKDRFSAERLKGVDSTLKIQPAKLEDSAVYLCASSPDRDYGYTFGSGTRLTVV.

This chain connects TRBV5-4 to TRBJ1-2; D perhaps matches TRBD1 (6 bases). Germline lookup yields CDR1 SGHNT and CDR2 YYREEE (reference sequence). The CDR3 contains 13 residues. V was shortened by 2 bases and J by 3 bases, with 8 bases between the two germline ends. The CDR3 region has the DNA TGTGCCAGCAGCTTCAACAGGGACTATGGCTACACCTTC. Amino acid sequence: CASSFNRDYGYTF.

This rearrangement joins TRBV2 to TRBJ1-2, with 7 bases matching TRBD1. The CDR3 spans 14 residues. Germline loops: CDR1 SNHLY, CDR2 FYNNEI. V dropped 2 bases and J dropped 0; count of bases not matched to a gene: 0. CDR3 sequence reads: CASSEQGANYGYTF. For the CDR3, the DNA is TGTGCCAGCAGTGAACAGGGGGCTAACTATGGCTACACCTTC. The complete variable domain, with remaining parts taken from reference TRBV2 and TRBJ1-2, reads EPEVTQTPSHQVTQMGQEVILRCVPISNHLYFYWYRQILGQKVEFLVSFYNNEISEKSEIFDDQFSVERPDGSNFTLKIRSTKLEDSAMYFCASSEQGANYGYTFGSGTRLTVV.

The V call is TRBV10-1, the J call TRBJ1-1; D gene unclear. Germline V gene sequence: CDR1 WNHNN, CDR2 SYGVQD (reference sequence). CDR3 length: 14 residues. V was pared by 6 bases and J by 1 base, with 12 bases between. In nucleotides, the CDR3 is TGCGCCAGCAGCGCCGAGCAAAAGAACACTGAAGCTTTCTTT. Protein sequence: CASSAEQKNTEAFF.

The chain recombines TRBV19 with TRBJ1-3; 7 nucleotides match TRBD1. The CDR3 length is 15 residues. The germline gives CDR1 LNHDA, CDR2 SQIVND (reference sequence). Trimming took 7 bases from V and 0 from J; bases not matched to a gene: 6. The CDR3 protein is CASMDRWLSGNTIYF. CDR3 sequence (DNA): TGTGCCAGTATGGACAGGTGGCTCTCTGGAAACACCATATATTTT.

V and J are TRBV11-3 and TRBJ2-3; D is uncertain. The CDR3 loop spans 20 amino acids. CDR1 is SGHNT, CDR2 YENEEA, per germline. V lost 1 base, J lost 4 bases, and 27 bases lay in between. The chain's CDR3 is CASSLGWPLGSPSGSDTQYF. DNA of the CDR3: TGTGCCAGCAGCTTAGGATGGCCCCTCGGGTCGCCGAGTGGGTCAGATACGCAGTATTTT.

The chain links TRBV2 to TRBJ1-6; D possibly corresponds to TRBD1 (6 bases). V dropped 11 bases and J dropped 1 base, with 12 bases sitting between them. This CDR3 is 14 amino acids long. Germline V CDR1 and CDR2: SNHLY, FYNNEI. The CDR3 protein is CAGLGGSYNSPLHF. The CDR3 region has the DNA TGTGCCGGACTAGGGGGGTCCTATAATTCACCCCTCCACTTT.

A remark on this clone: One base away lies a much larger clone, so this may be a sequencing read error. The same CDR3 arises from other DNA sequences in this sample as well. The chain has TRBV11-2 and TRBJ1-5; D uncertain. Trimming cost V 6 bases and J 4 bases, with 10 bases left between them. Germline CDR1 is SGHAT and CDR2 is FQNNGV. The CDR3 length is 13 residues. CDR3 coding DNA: TGTGCCAGCAGTCACAGTCCTAATCAGCCCCAGCATTTT. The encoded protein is CASSHSPNQPQHF.

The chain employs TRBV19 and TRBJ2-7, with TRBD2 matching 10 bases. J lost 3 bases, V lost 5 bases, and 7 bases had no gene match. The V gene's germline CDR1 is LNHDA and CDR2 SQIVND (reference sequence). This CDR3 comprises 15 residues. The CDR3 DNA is TGTGCCAGTAGTCTAAGCGGGAGGGCCCTCTACGAGCAGTACTTC. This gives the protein CASSLSGRALYEQYF.

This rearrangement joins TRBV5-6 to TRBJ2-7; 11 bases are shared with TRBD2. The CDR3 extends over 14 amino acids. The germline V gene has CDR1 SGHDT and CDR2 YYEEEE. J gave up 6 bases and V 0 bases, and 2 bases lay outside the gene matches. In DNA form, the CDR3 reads TGTGCCAGCAGCTTGGTTCTAGCGGGAGGCGAGCAGTACTTC. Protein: CASSLVLAGGEQYF.

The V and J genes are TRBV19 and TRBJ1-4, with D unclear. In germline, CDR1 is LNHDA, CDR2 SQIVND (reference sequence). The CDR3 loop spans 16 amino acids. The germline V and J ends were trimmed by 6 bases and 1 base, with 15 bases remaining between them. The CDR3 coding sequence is TGTGCCAGTAGCGCAACTATGGGTCTAACTAATGAAAAACTGTTTTTT. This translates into CASSATMGLTNEKLFF.